The 25 T cell receptor beta chains below all came from one sample that was sequenced in a study of cytomegalovirus exposure and HLA in healthy donors. Only in-frame clones appear in the TCRdb table, and some are missing; sequencing was by immunoSEQ multiplex PCR. The sample includes 250,000 to 400,000 clones, roughly 86% seen only once; the top ten take about 0.96%. The sequencing sample was made of PBMCs. These receptors all come from a man aged 25-40 years in good health and CMV-seronegative.

In DNA form, the CDR3 reads TGTGCCAGCAGCTTACAGCTTCCCAATTCACCCCTCCACTTT. Its translation is CASSLQLPNSPLHF. The chain recombines TRBV5-4 with TRBJ1-6; D is unclear. The CDR3 sequence is 14 residues long. Looked up from germline, CDR1 is SGHNT and CDR2 is YYREEE (reference sequence). Trimming pared 2 bases from V and 7 bases from J, leaving 10 bases between.

V and J are TRBV7-9 and TRBJ1-6, with TRBD1 identical over 10 bases. V shed 4 bases, J shed 9 bases, and the junction held 6 bases outside the gene matches. There are 15 residues in the CDR3. Germline CDR1 and CDR2: SEHNR and FQNEAQ (reference sequence). CDR3 region: CASSSNDRGLSPLHF. CDR3 DNA sequence: TGTGCCAGCAGCTCGAACGACAGGGGGCTTTCACCCCTCCACTTT.

The V gene is TRBV5-1, the J gene TRBJ2-1; D ambiguous. V was clipped by 4 bases and J by 1 base, with 15 bases between them. This CDR3 is 16 amino acids long. Germline V gene sequence: CDR1 SGHRS, CDR2 YFSETQ. CDR3 loop: CASSPAPPGSYNEQFF. The CDR3 DNA reads as TGCGCCAGCAGCCCGGCCCCGCCGGGTTCCTACAATGAGCAGTTCTTC. Full variable domain (remainder filled in from reference TRBV5-1 and TRBJ2-1): KAGVTQTPRYLIKTRGQQVTLSCSPISGHRSVSWYQQTPGQGLQFLFEYFSETQRNKGNFPGRFSGRQFSNSRSEMNVSTLELGDSALYLCASSPAPPGSYNEQFFGPGTRLTVL.

This clone showed up just once. This rearrangement joins TRBV18 to TRBJ2-7; 8 bases map to TRBD1. This CDR3 is 17 amino acids long. V gave up 5 bases and J gave up 2 bases; unmatched junction bases: 14. In germline, CDR1 is KGHSH, CDR2 LQKENI. The CDR3 region has the DNA TGTGCCAGCTCATTAGCGGCCCCAGGGGGCTTCCCCTACGAGCAGTACTTC. Protein: CASSLAAPGGFPYEQYF.

The chain uses TRBV27 and TRBJ1-1; D may be TRBD1 (6 bases). Germline CDR1 is MNHEY and CDR2 is SMNVEV (reference sequence). V lost 6 bases, J lost 1 base, and 6 bases lay in between. The CDR3 sequence is 12 residues long. The DNA of the CDR3 is TGTGCCAGCAGGACAGGGAACACTGAAGCTTTCTTT. Amino acid sequence: CASRTGNTEAFF.

The V gene is TRBV29-1, the J gene TRBJ1-3, with TRBD1 as a possible D gene (6 bases). Germline V gives CDR1 SQVTM, CDR2 ANQGSEA. The CDR3 has 12 amino acids. V lost 4 bases, J lost 4 bases, and 8 bases lay in between. CDR3 loop: CSVVTGGNTIYF. The CDR3 DNA sequence: TGCAGCGTTGTAACAGGGGGAAACACCATATATTTT.

The J gene is TRBJ2-1, the V gene TRBV6-5; 11 positions agree with TRBD2. The V gene's germline CDR1 is MNHEY and CDR2 SVGAGI. The CDR3 sequence is 15 residues long. The V segment lost 5 bases and the J segment 7 bases; nucleotides outside the gene matches: 7. CDR3 bases: TGTGCCAGCAGTCGTCTAGCGGGGGGAGTAAATGAGCAGTTCTTC. Its protein product is CASSRLAGGVNEQFF.

The V and J genes are TRBV10-2 and TRBJ1-2; D gene unclear. There are 15 residues in the CDR3. The V end was cut by 6 bases, the J end by 2 bases, with 16 bases between. Germline CDR1 is WSHSY and CDR2 is SAAADI. The CDR3 sequence is CASSAPPSGNYGYTF. CDR3 DNA: TGCGCCAGCAGCGCTCCGCCCAGCGGGAACTATGGCTACACCTTC.

The chain couples TRBV7-9 to TRBJ2-5; 9 bases map to TRBD1. CDR1 SEHNR and CDR2 FQNEAQ come from the germline V gene (reference sequence). The V and J ends lost 4 bases and 5 bases, in that order; junction bases with no gene match: 11. The length of the CDR3 is 16 residues. The CDR3 protein is CASSSSGTGSMETQYF. In DNA form, the CDR3 reads TGTGCCAGCAGCTCCTCCGGGACAGGGTCTATGGAGACCCAGTACTTC.

The chain has TRBV5-1 and TRBJ1-5; unclear D gene. The V end was cut by 1 base, the J end by 5 bases, with 10 bases between. This CDR3 contains 14 residues. Germline loops: CDR1 SGHRS, CDR2 YFSETQ. The CDR3 loop reads CASSLSNGDQPQHF. CDR3 nucleotides: TGCGCCAGCAGCTTGTCGAACGGAGATCAGCCCCAGCATTTT.

The V and J genes are TRBV18 and TRBJ1-2; D not certain. From germline, CDR1 is KGHSH and CDR2 LQKENI. V lost 2 bases, J lost 4 bases, and 8 bases lay in between. The CDR3 is 13 amino acids. In DNA, the CDR3 is TGTGCCAGCTCACCAAACTCCGGCTATGGCTACACCTTC. It translates to CASSPNSGYGYTF.

J is TRBJ1-4 and V is TRBV6-5, with D perhaps TRBD1 (6 bases). Trimming shortened V by 6 bases and J by 5 bases, and 10 bases separated the two germline ends. This CDR3 is 13 amino acids long. Germline V gene lookup returns CDR1 MNHEY and CDR2 SVGAGI. The CDR3 DNA follows: TGTGCCAGCAGATTAACAGGGAATGAAAAACTGTTTTTT. Amino acids: CASRLTGNEKLFF.

The rearrangement joins TRBV6-1 to TRBJ1-4, with D tentatively TRBD1 (6 bases). With 2 bases removed from V and 8 bases from J, the gap between germline ends came to 15 bases. CDR3 size: 15 residues. Germline V gives CDR1 MNHNS, CDR2 SASEGT. The CDR3 here is CASSELGAGLEKLFF. CDR3 sequence (DNA): TGTGCCAGCAGTGAACTGGGGGCAGGGTTAGAAAAACTGTTTTTT.

The chain combines TRBV15 with TRBJ2-3; 9 nucleotides line up with TRBD2. The CDR3 loop spans 17 amino acids. V was clipped by 1 base and J by 3 bases; unmatched bases: 8. Germline CDR1 reads LNHNV; CDR2 reads YYDKDF (reference sequence). In DNA form, the CDR3 reads TGTGCCACCAGCAGAGGGATGCTAGCGGGGCCAACAGATACGCAGTATTTT. This codes for CATSRGMLAGPTDTQYF.

The chain links TRBV29-1 to TRBJ2-3; 7 bases align to TRBD1. Germline-derived CDR1 and CDR2 are SQVTM and ANQGSEA. The CDR3 totals 13 residues. Trimming removed 6 bases from V and 0 bases from J; junction bases left unmatched: 3. This chain's CDR3 is CSVRGRSTDTQYF. CDR3 DNA sequence: TGCAGCGTGAGGGGGCGCAGCACAGATACGCAGTATTTT.

The CDR3 DNA sequence: TGCGCCAGCAGCTTGGAGACTCGAGCGGGGGCCGACGAGCAGTACTTC. Translation gives CASSLETRAGADEQYF. The chain combines TRBV5-1 with TRBJ2-7; 8 bases align to TRBD2. Germline lookup yields CDR1 SGHRS and CDR2 YFSETQ. V lost 0 bases and J lost 5; bases outside the gene matches: 10. This CDR3 comprises 16 residues.

The chain couples TRBV7-6 to TRBJ1-1; D possibly corresponds to TRBD1 (6 bases). The germline V gene has CDR1 SGHVS and CDR2 FNYEAQ. The V end lost 4 bases, the J end lost 4 bases, and 10 bases lay between the germline ends. The length of the CDR3 is 13 residues. CDR3: CASSSGEGTEAFF. For the CDR3, the DNA is TGTGCCAGCAGCTCAGGGGAGGGCACTGAAGCTTTCTTT.

The rearrangement links TRBV25-1 to TRBJ1-5; D ambiguous. Germline V CDR1 and CDR2: MGHDK, SYGVNS. The CDR3 consists of 15 residues. Deletions cut 4 bases from V and 0 bases from J, with 10 bases between. This CDR3 is CASSGAAYSNQPQHF. CDR3 DNA: TGTGCCAGCAGTGGGGCAGCCTATAGCAATCAGCCCCAGCATTTT.

V is TRBV4-1 and J is TRBJ2-5, with 10 bases matching TRBD2. After removal of 3 bases from V and 1 base from J, the junction contained 2 bases not matched to a gene. The CDR3 contains 15 residues. Germline-derived CDR1 and CDR2 are MGHRA and YSYEKL. The CDR3 spells CASSQERGGQETQYF. DNA of the CDR3: TGCGCCAGCAGCCAGGAGCGGGGGGGCCAAGAGACCCAGTACTTC.

The V gene is TRBV6-6, the J gene TRBJ1-6; 7 bases align to TRBD1. The ends lost 2 bases at V and 9 bases at J; junction bases unmatched: 10. From germline, CDR1 is MNHNY and CDR2 SVGAGI (reference sequence). CDR3 length equals 16 residues. The CDR3 here is CASSYEVPDRSSPLHF. Written as DNA, the CDR3 is TGTGCCAGCAGTTACGAAGTCCCGGACAGGAGTTCACCCCTCCACTTT.

This CDR3 is CASADNPEQETQYF. The CDR3, as DNA: TGTGCCAGCGCAGACAATCCCGAACAAGAGACCCAGTACTTC. The chain uses TRBV6-5 and TRBJ2-5, with D unresolved. Germline V gene lookup returns CDR1 MNHEY and CDR2 SVGAGI. The CDR3 length is 14 residues. V was cut by 8 bases and J by 2 bases, with 15 bases left in between.

The chain carries TRBV6-1 and TRBJ1-2, with TRBD1 matching over 8 bases. Germline V gene data show CDR1 as MNHNS and CDR2 as SASEGT. The CDR3 extends over 12 amino acids. Trimming took 6 bases from V and 7 from J; bases not matched to a gene: 4. For the CDR3, the DNA is TGTGCCAGCAGGGACAGGGTAGTTGGCTACACCTTC. It yields the protein CASRDRVVGYTF.

This clone was counted a few times. The gene calls are TRBV30 and TRBJ1-1; 7 nucleotides match TRBD1. In germline, CDR1 is GTSNPN, CDR2 SVGIG (reference sequence). The CDR3 is 14 residues long. Trimming cost V 1 base and J 3 bases; bases outside gene matches: 5. The CDR3 reads CAWSEGRGDTEAFF. In DNA, the CDR3 is TGTGCCTGGAGTGAGGGCAGGGGGGACACTGAAGCTTTCTTT.

The chain has TRBV19 and TRBJ1-5; D perhaps matches TRBD1 (6 bases). Between the trimmed V and J ends, which lost 5 bases and 0 bases, there was a span of 11 bases. The CDR3 contains 15 residues. CDR1 and CDR2 (germline): LNHDA, SQIVND (reference sequence). The CDR3 is CASSGGQYSNQPQHF. CDR3 nucleotide sequence: TGTGCCAGTAGTGGGGGACAATATAGCAATCAGCCCCAGCATTTT.

This sequence joins TRBV9 and TRBJ2-4, with TRBD1 matching over 7 bases. The CDR3 is made up of 15 amino acids. With V trimmed by 0 bases and J by 6 bases, 6 bases remained unmatched. In germline, CDR1 is SGDLS, CDR2 YYNGEE. The DNA for the CDR3 is TGTGCCAGCAGCGTAGACGACAGGGTTGGAAACATTCAGTACTTC. This codes for CASSVDDRVGNIQYF.